This entry is about one T cell receptor beta chain. V lost 3 bases to trimming and J lost 4 bases, with 25 bases between them. Germline loops: CDR1 MDHEN, CDR2 SYDVKM. This CDR3 contains 19 residues. This record comes from a study of blood T cell repertoires in COVID-19. Using immunoSEQ multiplex PCR, the repertoire was profiled, and TCRdb retains in-frame clones only, with some absent. The sample lists a few hundred thousand clones, over 75% occurring once. The sequence came from a middle-aged man with active or convalescent COVID-19. The sample taken for sequencing was peripheral blood. This sequence joins TRBV28 and TRBJ1-5, with TRBD1 as a possible D gene (5 bases). The CDR3 here is CASSFIGTGVNLGNQPQHF. The CDR3 coding sequence is TGTGCCAGCAGTTTTATCGGCACGGGGGTGAATTTGGGAAATCAGCCCCAGCATTTT.